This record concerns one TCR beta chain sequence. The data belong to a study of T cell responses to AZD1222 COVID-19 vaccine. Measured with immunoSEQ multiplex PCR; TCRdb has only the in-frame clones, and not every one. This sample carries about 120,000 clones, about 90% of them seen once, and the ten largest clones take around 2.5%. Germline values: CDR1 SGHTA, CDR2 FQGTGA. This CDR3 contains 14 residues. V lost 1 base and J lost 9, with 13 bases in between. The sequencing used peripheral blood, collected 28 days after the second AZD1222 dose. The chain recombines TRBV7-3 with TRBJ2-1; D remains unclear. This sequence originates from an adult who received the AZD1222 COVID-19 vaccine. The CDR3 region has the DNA TGTGCCAGCAGCTTAATTCTGGGTACGGGTGAGCAGTTCTTC. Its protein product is CASSLILGTGEQFF.